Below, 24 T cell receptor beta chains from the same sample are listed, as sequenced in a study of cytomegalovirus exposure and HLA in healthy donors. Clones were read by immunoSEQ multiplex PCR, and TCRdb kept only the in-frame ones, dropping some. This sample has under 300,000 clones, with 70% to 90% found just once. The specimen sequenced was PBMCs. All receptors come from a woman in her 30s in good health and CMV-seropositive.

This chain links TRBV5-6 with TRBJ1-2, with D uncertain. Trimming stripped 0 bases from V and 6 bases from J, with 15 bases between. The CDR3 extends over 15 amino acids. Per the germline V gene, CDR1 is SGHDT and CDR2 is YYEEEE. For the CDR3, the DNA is TGTGCCAGCAGCTTGGTTGAGGTCAGCTATAATGGCTACACCTTC. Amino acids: CASSLVEVSYNGYTF.

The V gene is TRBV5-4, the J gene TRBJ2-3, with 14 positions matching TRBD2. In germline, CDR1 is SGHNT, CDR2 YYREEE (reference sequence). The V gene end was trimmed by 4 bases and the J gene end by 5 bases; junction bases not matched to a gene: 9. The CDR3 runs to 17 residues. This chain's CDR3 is CASSPRLAGGGVDTQYF. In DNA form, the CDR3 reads TGTGCCAGCAGCCCCAGACTAGCGGGAGGGGGGGTAGATACGCAGTATTTT.

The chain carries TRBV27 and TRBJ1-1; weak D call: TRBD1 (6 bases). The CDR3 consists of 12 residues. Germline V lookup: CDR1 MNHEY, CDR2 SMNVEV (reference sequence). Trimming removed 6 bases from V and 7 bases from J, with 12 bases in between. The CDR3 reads CASSLGGGEAFF. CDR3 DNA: TGTGCCAGCAGCCTGGGAGGGGGTGAAGCTTTCTTT.

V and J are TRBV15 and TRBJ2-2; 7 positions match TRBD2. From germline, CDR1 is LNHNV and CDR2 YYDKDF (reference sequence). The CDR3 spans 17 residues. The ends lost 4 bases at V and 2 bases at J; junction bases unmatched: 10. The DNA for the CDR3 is TGTGCCACCAGCAACTCCCCCGGGACTATAAACACCGGGGAGCTGTTTTTT. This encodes CATSNSPGTINTGELFF.

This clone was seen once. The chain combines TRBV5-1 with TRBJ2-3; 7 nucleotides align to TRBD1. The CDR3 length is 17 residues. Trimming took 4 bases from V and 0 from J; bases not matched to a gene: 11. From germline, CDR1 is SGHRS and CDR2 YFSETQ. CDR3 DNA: TGCGCCAGCAGCCGTAAAGATCAGACAGGGAGCACAGATACGCAGTATTTT. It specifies CASSRKDQTGSTDTQYF.

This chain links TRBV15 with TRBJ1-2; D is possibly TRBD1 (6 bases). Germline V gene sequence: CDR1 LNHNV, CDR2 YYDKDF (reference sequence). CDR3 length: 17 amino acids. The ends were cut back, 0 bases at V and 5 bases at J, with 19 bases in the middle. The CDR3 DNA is TGTGCCACCAGCAGAGACTCTAGTACAGGGTTGGGGTATGGCTACACCTTC. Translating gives CATSRDSSTGLGYGYTF.

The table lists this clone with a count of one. DNA for the CDR3: TGTGCCAGCCTACCGGGAGCGGGACTCTGGGGCGGGGCCAACGTCCTGACTTTC. As protein: CASLPGAGLWGGANVLTF. The V and J genes are TRBV7-9 and TRBJ2-6; 7 nucleotides align to TRBD2. CDR3 size: 18 residues. Per the germline V gene, CDR1 is SEHNR and CDR2 is FQNEAQ (reference sequence). The trim removed 8 bases at V and 4 bases at J, leaving 17 bases unmatched.

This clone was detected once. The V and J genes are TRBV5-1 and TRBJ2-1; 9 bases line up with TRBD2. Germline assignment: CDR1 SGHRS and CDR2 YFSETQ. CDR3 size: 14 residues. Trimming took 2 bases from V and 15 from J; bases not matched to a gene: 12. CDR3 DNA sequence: TGCGCCAGCAGCTTTCTTTACGCGGGAGGGGCTTGGTTCTTC. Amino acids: CASSFLYAGGAWFF. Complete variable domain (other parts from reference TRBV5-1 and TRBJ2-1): KAGVTQTPRYLIKTRGQQVTLSCSPISGHRSVSWYQQTPGQGLQFLFEYFSETQRNKGNFPGRFSGRQFSNSRSEMNVSTLELGDSALYLCASSFLYAGGAWFFGPGTRLTVL.

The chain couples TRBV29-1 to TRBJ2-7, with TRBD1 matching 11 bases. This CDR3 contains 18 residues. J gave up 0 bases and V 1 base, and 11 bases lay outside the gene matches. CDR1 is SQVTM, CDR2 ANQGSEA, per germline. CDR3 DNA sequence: TGCAGCGTTGAAGTCCGCCGGACAGGGGGCCTATCCTCCTACGAGCAGTACTTC. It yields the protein CSVEVRRTGGLSSYEQYF.

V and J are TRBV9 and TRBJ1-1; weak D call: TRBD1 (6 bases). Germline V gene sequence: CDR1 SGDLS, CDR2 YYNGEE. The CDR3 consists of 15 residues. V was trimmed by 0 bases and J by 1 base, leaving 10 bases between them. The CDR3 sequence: CASSVGGTPNTEAFF. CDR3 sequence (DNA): TGTGCCAGCAGCGTAGGTGGGACACCGAACACTGAAGCTTTCTTT. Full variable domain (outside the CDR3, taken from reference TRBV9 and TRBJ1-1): DSGVTQTPKHLITATGQRVTLRCSPRSGDLSVYWYQQSLDQGLQFLIQYYNGEERAKGNILERFSAQQFPDLHSELNLSSLELGDSALYFCASSVGGTPNTEAFFGQGTRLTVV.

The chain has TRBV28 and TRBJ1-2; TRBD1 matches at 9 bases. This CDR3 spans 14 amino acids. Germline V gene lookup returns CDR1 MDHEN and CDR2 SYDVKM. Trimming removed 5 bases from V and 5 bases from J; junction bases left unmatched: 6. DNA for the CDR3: TGTGCCAGCAGTCCTCCCGGGACAGGGTATGGCTACACCTTC. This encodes CASSPPGTGYGYTF.

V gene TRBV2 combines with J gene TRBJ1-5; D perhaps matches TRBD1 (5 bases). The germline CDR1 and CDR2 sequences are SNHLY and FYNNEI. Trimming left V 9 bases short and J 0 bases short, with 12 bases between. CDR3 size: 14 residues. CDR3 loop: CASQTDYSNQPQHF. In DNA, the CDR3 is TGTGCCAGTCAGACAGATTATAGCAATCAGCCCCAGCATTTT.

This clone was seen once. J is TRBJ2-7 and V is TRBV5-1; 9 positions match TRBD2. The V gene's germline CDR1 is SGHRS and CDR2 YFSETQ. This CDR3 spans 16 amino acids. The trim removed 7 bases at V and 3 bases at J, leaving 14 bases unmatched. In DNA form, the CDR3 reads TGCGCCAGCGGCCAAGGGGCTAGCGGGGACCTCTACGAGCAGTACTTC. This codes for CASGQGASGDLYEQYF.

CDR3: CASSPKAGGSSYEQYF. For the CDR3, the DNA is TGTGCCAGTAGCCCTAAAGCGGGAGGTAGCTCCTACGAGCAGTACTTC. The chain couples TRBV19 to TRBJ2-7; 9 bases align to TRBD2. Germline V lookup: CDR1 LNHDA, CDR2 SQIVND (reference sequence). J lost 0 bases, V lost 6 bases, and 9 bases had no gene match. This CDR3 region has 16 residues.

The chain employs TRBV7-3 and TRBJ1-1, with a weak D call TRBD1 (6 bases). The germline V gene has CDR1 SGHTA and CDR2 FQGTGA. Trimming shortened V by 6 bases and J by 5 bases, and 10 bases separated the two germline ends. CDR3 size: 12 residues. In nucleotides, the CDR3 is TGTGCCAGCAGTGCCAGGGGTACTGAAGCTTTCTTT. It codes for CASSARGTEAFF.

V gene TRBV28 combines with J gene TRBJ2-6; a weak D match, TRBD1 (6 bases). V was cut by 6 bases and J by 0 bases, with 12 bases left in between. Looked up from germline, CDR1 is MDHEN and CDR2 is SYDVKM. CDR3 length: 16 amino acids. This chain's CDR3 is CASSSGQPSGANVLTF. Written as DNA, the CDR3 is TGTGCCAGCAGCTCCGGACAGCCCTCTGGGGCCAACGTCCTGACTTTC.

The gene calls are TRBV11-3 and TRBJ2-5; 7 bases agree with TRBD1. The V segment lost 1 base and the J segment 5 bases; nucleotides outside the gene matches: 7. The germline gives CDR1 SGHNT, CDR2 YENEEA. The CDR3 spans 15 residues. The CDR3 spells CASSLGQGGRETQYF. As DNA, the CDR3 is TGTGCCAGCAGCTTAGGACAGGGCGGTCGGGAGACCCAGTACTTC. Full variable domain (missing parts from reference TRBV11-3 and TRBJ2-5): EAGVVQSPRYKIIEKKQPVAFWCNPISGHNTLYWYLQNLGQGPELLIRYENEEAVDDSQLPKDRFSAERLKGVDSTLKIQPAELGDSAVYLCASSLGQGGRETQYFGPGTRLLVL.

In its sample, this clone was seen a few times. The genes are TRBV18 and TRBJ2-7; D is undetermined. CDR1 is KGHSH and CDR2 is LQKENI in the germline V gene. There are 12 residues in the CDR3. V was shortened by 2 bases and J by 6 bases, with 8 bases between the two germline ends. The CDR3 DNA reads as TGTGCCAGCTCACCAGGCAGTACCGAGCAGTACTTC. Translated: CASSPGSTEQYF.

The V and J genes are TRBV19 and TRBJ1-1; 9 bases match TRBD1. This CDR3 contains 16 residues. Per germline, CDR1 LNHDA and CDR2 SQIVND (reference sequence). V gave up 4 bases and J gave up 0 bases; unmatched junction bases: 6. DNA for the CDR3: TGTGCCAGTAGTACCGACAGGGGGTCTCTGAACACTGAAGCTTTCTTT. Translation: CASSTDRGSLNTEAFF.

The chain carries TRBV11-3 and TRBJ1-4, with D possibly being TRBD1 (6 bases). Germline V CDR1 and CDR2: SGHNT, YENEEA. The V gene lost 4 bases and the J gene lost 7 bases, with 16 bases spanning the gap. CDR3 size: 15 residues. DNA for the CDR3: TGTGCCAGCAGCTCGGGGGGGCCCGGAAGTGAAAAACTGTTTTTT. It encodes CASSSGGPGSEKLFF.

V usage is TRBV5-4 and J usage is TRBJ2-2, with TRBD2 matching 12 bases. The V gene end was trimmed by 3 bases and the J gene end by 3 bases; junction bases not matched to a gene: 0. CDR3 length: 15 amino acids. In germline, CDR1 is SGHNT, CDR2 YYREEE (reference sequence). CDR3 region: CASSWTSGDTGELFF. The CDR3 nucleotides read TGTGCCAGCAGCTGGACTAGCGGGGACACCGGGGAGCTGTTTTTT.

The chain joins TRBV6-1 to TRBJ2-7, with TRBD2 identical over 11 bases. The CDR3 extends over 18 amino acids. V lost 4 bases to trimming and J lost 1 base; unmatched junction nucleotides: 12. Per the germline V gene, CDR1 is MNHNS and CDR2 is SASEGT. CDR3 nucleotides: TGTGCCAGCAGTGCCCCCATAATCCTAGCGGGAGGATCCTACGAGCAGTACTTC. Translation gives CASSAPIILAGGSYEQYF.

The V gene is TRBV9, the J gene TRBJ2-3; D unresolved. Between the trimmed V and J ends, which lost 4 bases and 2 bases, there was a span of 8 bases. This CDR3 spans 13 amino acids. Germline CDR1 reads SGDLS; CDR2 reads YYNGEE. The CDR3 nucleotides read TGTGCCAGCAGCTACCTATACACAGATACGCAGTATTTT. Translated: CASSYLYTDTQYF.

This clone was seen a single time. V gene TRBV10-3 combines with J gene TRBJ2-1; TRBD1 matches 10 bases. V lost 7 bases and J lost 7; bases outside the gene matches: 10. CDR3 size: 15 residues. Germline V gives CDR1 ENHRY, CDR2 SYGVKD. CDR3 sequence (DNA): TGTGCCATCACCCGACAGGGGGCGCTTGGGAATGAGCAGTTCTTC. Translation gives CAITRQGALGNEQFF.